This T cell receptor beta chain was sequenced for a study of blood T cell repertoires in COVID-19. At the level of the study: Acute and convalescent COVID-19 samples came from the United States, Italy and Spain. Sample material is recorded as cDNA or gDNA derived from T cells, B-cell-depleted T cells, or PBMCs.

Assignment of participants to cohorts was predicated upon participant-reported clinical history. Original processing methods: How many nucleated cells were present was estimated from reference gene primer amplification. Only in-frame clones appear in the TCRdb table, and some are missing; sequencing was by immunoSEQ multiplex PCR. V, J and clone size were drawn from that table, and D and trimming were deduced from the DNA. The data hold more than 250,000 clones, with about 87% observed a single time. This CDR3 contains 17 residues. The V gene lost 7 bases and the J gene lost 0 bases, with 21 bases spanning the gap. Germline CDR1 MDHEN, CDR2 SYDVKM.

What was sequenced was PBMCs or T cells enriched from blood (not recorded which). The sequence was collected from a woman in her thirties or forties with acute COVID-19. This chain connects TRBV28 to TRBJ1-1; possibly TRBD1 for D (6 bases). The DNA of the CDR3 is TGTGCCAGCAACACAGGGATTACCGCTTTCCTGAACACTGAAGCTTTCTTT. It is translated as CASNTGITAFLNTEAFF.